Given below is one T cell receptor beta chain in context. This clonotype was observed at least ten times. Its antigen remains undetermined. Per-base qualities were not stored, and no clone one base away is much larger. Amplification of TCR beta CDR3 regions was carried out from RNA transcripts. The TCR CDR3 was subjected to a first round of RT-PCR using the HTBI primer set and the Qiagen OneStep RT-PCR kit. The libraries were constructed in a second round of multiplex PCR and then size-selected and purified. Libraries were sequenced paired-end with 100 bp reads on an Illumina HiSeq2000. Turning to the authors' computational methods: SOAPnuke was used to process the raw data, removing reads that contained adapters or uncalled bases, had a mean Phred below 15, or lacked an exact match to the constant primer or identifier. High-quality paired reads were merged using COPE v1.2.5, and each unique nucleotide sequence was defined as a clonotype. MiTCR v1.1 was used to align clonotypes to the IMGT TRBV, TRBD and TRBJ reference segments. The analysis included only V-J combinations with a frequency above 0.0001, which together covered approximately 99% of the repertoires. The TCS score was defined as the ratio of F50 (clonal expansion) to E x V (chaos), calculated using BLOSUM62-based TCRdist between CDR3 peptides within each V-J. Welch's t-statistics and random forest reduced roughly 540 V-J features to roughly 13, which were used in a naive Bayes classifier (R e1071). The similarity between thyroid and blood repertoires was quantified using the Morisita-Horn index. Using fastp trimming at Q25 and MiXCR clonotype assembly, TCRdb reanalyzed the public sequencing data and kept in-frame beta chains. Rows merge per CDR3 protein into single entries with the most common DNA and genes. For this entry, the V and J calls and clone size follow TCRdb and not the study's own pipeline. The sample profile shows roughly 100,000 distinct CDR3 sequences; about 40% of them were found once. Of the sample, about a tenth is held by the ten largest clones.

The data derive from a study of T cells in Graves' hyperthyroidism and ophthalmopathy (dated by TCRdb to the late 2010s). For the wider study: To identify TCR V-J signatures that set the groups apart, the researchers used a discovery cohort of roughly 100 patients, made up of 40 to 45 with Graves' ophthalmopathy and some 55 with stable Graves' hyperthyroidism. Prospective prediction of ophthalmopathy was tested in an independent validation cohort consisting of roughly 20 hyperthyroidism patients and approximately 16 patients who later progressed to ophthalmopathy. The roughly 91 discovery patients were randomly divided into training and test sets at a 7:3 ratio. In more than five Graves' hyperthyroidism patients, the study also compared T-cell repertoires from thyroid tissue with T-cell repertoires from blood. After blood sampling, hyperthyroidism patients were treated with methimazole at a starting dose of 30 mg daily, and ophthalmopathy patients were treated with high-dose intravenous methylprednisolone. The paper reports TCR Vbeta CDR3 sequencing of some 140 peripheral blood samples: some 44 ophthalmopathy, fewer than 85 hyperthyroidism and around 17 progressor patients.

CDR1 and CDR2, per the germline V gene, are SGHRS and YFSETQ. The trim is 0 bases for V and 7 bases for J, with a gap of 11 bases between the germline ends. From the cysteine up to the phenylalanine, the CDR3 has a length of 15 residues. Here the CDR3 DNA is all that survives: 45 bases in frame from base 1. Stable Graves' hyperthyroidism was defined as the absence of progression to ophthalmopathy over 18 months of follow-up. Hyperthyroidism patients were aged 18 to 65 years and newly diagnosed, with disease duration of less than 2 months. Any patient with an uncontrolled infection, another autoimmune disease, pregnancy or lactation was excluded. Diagnoses were established on the basis of clinical symptoms, serum thyroxine and TRAb, thyroid ultrasound, and orbital computed tomography. Total RNA was extracted using Trizol reagent, and RNA quality was assessed on an Agilent 2100 Bioanalyzer. Study-level results and caveats: Most expanded thyroid clonotypes (frequency above 0.001) were also detected in blood, a finding suggesting that blood repertoires may reflect thyroid immune responses. Sample size was not statistically predetermined, and investigators were not blinded to group allocation. A 13 V-J signature model separated ophthalmopathy from stable hyperthyroidism, with nearly 90% sensitivity and about 81% specificity in cross-validation and 80%/75% in testing. In validation, progression to ophthalmopathy was predicted by the model with 70.59% sensitivity and just over 72% specificity, a median of approximately 6.5 months before onset.

The TCR was taken from a woman younger than 45 with Graves' hyperthyroidism. The chain uses TRBV5-1 and TRBJ1-6; no confident D gene assignment can be made. The source material was peripheral blood or thyroid tissue (not recorded which). The CDR3 sequence is CASSLAEGGNSPLHF. In nucleotides, the sequence is TGCGCCAGCAGCTTGGCCGAGGGTGGGAATTCACCCCTCCACTTT. Outside the CDR3, residues come from the reference TRBV5-1 and TRBJ1-6 proteins, so the full variable domain is: KAGVTQTPRYLIKTRGQQVTLSCSPISGHRSVSWYQQTPGQGLQFLFEYFSETQRNKGNFPGRFSGRQFSNSRSEMNVSTLELGDSALYLCASSLAEGGNSPLHFGNGTRLTVT.